This T cell receptor beta chain is drawn from a study of T-cell memory formation after mild COVID-19. Findings of the study overall: Some clones that responded were present in memory (sampled pre-infection), which suggests cross-reactive memory joined. For second-wave clones that peaked at day 37, SARS-CoV-2 specificity went unverified. Later expanders leaned CD4+, whereas day 15 to 85 contracting clones were balanced CD4/CD8.

TCRdb independently ran MiXCR on the 5' RACE reads; one entry per CDR3 protein. The table includes around 200,000 distinct CDR3 sequences, approximately 10% detected once. This clonotype was recorded many times. Antigen: not known. Input material: PBMCs or a T cell subset sorted from them (not recorded which). The source of this sequence is a young man who had mild COVID-19 (a few samples of this study predate the infection). Cell type and time point are not known.

This CDR3 is CASSRGGGNQPQHF. DNA for the CDR3: TGTGCCAGCAGCCGGGGGGGTGGCAATCAGCCCCAGCATTTT. V and J are TRBV7-9 and TRBJ1-5, with D possibly matching TRBD1 (5 bases). Germline V CDR1 and CDR2: SEHNR, FQNEAQ (reference sequence). V was trimmed by 5 bases and J by 2 bases, leaving 10 bases between them. This CDR3 comprises 14 residues.